Presented here are 7 T cell receptor beta chains from one specimen sequenced in a study of blood T cell repertoires in COVID-19. TCRdb's copy holds only in-frame clones and misses some; the assay was immunoSEQ multiplex PCR. This sample carries fewer than 65,000 clones, 91% of them seen once, and the ten largest clones take about 3.4%. Sequencing was performed on peripheral blood. The source of these receptors is a man aged 50 to 60 with acute or convalescent COVID-19.

This rearrangement joins TRBV7-2 to TRBJ1-6, with D unclear. Germline lookup yields CDR1 SGHTA and CDR2 FQGNSA. The CDR3 loop spans 15 amino acids. With 0 bases removed from V and 10 bases from J, the gap between germline ends came to 13 bases. The CDR3 region has the DNA TGTGCCAGCAGCTTAGCGGGCTTATCCGACTCACCCCTCCACTTT. Protein sequence: CASSLAGLSDSPLHF.

This clone was detected only a few times. CDR3: CASSYGTGVTYGYTF. As DNA, the CDR3 is TGTGCCAGCAGCTATGGGACAGGAGTCACCTATGGCTACACCTTC. The gene calls are TRBV6-6 and TRBJ1-2; 8 bases fit TRBD1. The CDR3 covers 15 residues. Trimming removed 6 bases from V and 4 bases from J; junction bases left unmatched: 10. Germline CDR1 is MNHNY and CDR2 is SVGAGI (reference sequence).

This chain uses TRBV5-5 with TRBJ2-1; 8 nucleotides align to TRBD2. The ends lost 0 bases at V and 11 bases at J; junction bases unmatched: 7. The CDR3 is 14 residues long. Germline lookup yields CDR1 SGHKS and CDR2 YYEKEE (reference sequence). CDR3 region: CASSLDSGANQQFF. CDR3 nucleotide sequence: TGTGCCAGCAGCTTGGATAGCGGGGCGAACCAGCAGTTCTTC.

This chain links TRBV15 with TRBJ1-4; D is possibly TRBD1 (5 bases). V was trimmed by 1 base and J by 2 bases, leaving 23 bases between them. The CDR3 extends over 20 amino acids. CDR1 and CDR2 (germline): LNHNV, YYDKDF (reference sequence). The CDR3 region is CATSRVLPGRGRSTNEKLFF. Written as DNA, the CDR3 is TGTGCCACCAGCAGAGTACTTCCAGGGAGGGGACGTAGTACTAATGAAAAACTGTTTTTT.

This clone was detected only a few times. This chain links TRBV6-5 with TRBJ1-1; 10 bases map to TRBD1. The CDR3 contains 15 residues. In germline, CDR1 is MNHEY, CDR2 SVGAGI. J was trimmed by 4 bases and V by 6 bases; bases with no gene match: 8. The CDR3 is CASSRPGQGITEAFF. CDR3 DNA sequence: TGTGCCAGCAGCCGGCCGGGACAGGGGATCACTGAAGCTTTCTTT.

This clone was observed once. The chain combines TRBV24-1 with TRBJ2-3; no firm D call. The CDR3 is 15 residues long. The ends were cut back, 3 bases at V and 1 base at J, with 10 bases in the middle. The germline CDR1 and CDR2 sequences are KGHDR and SFDVKD. This CDR3 is CATSDPGQGTDTQYF. For the CDR3, the DNA is TGTGCCACCAGTGATCCTGGGCAGGGCACAGATACGCAGTATTTT.

The J gene is TRBJ2-7, the V gene TRBV10-3, with D possibly being TRBD1 (5 bases). The V end lost 11 bases, the J end lost 4 bases, and 18 bases lay between the germline ends. CDR1 ENHRY and CDR2 SYGVKD come from the germline V gene. The CDR3 has 13 amino acids. The CDR3 nucleotides are TGTGCCCTCTCTGCGCAGGGTGGTTACGAGCAGTACTTC. Amino acid sequence: CALSAQGGYEQYF.